What follows are 23 T cell receptor beta chains derived from one specimen sequenced in a study of CD4 T cells in relation to SARS-CoV-2 and coronaviruses. The antigens of these receptors remain unknown. Here immunoSEQ multiplex PCR was the method, and the copy in TCRdb shows in-frame clones only, minus some. This table has around 9,700 clones, about 81% appearing once. The unexposed donors gave CD4+ T cells in about 2010-2019, prior to COVID-19. Isolation of CD4+ T cells took place after around eleven days in culture. Sequencing was carried out using CD4+ T cells from PBMCs, cultured in vitro. Every receptor here comes from a human donor in good health.

In this sample, this clone turned up once. V is TRBV5-4 and J is TRBJ1-2; 7 bases are a match to TRBD1. V trimming: 0 bases; J trimming: 5 bases; junction bases outside the gene matches: 7. This CDR3 has 15 amino acids. Looked up from germline, CDR1 is SGHNT and CDR2 is YYREEE (reference sequence). CDR3: CASSLEPGGRYGYTF. As DNA, the CDR3 is TGTGCCAGCAGCTTGGAGCCAGGGGGACGGTATGGCTACACCTTC.

The chain carries TRBV7-9 and TRBJ2-1; no clear D. Germline CDR1 SEHNR, CDR2 FQNEAQ (reference sequence). The CDR3 is 14 residues long. V gave up 2 bases and J gave up 8 bases, with 13 bases separating them. CDR3 bases: TGTGCCAGCAGCTTAAGTGCAACCAGTCATGAGCAGTTCTTC. This sequence encodes CASSLSATSHEQFF.

This chain joins TRBV6-2 or TRBV6-3 and TRBJ2-7; 8 nucleotides align to TRBD2. Unmatched junction bases numbered 3, after V lost 0 bases and J lost 2 bases. The CDR3 length is 15 residues. Per germline, CDR1 MNHEY and CDR2 SVGEGT. The CDR3 sequence: CASSYSSGDPYEQYF. CDR3 DNA sequence: TGTGCCAGCAGTTACTCTAGCGGGGATCCCTACGAGCAGTACTTC.

The chain carries TRBV6-2 or TRBV6-3 and TRBJ2-3; no clear D gene. Trimming removed 2 bases from V and 3 bases from J, with 3 bases in between. The CDR3 sequence is 12 residues long. Germline assignment: CDR1 MNHEY and CDR2 SVGEGT. The CDR3 DNA sequence: TGTGCCAGCAGTTACAGGACAGATACGCAGTATTTT. This gives the protein CASSYRTDTQYF.

CDR3 amino acids: CASNLGGEGYEQYF. In DNA, the CDR3 is TGTGCCAGCAACCTGGGGGGAGAGGGCTACGAGCAGTACTTC. The gene calls are TRBV7-2 and TRBJ2-7; TRBD2 might be the D (6 bases). This CDR3 contains 14 residues. Trimming left V 7 bases short and J 3 bases short, with 16 bases between. Per the germline V gene, CDR1 is SGHTA and CDR2 is FQGNSA.

This chain uses TRBV5-1 with TRBJ2-5; TRBD1 agrees at 8 bases. Losses at the gene ends were 9 bases for V and 5 bases for J; bases not matched to a gene: 9. The germline V gene encodes CDR1 SGHRS and CDR2 YFSETQ. The CDR3 extends over 13 amino acids. The CDR3 region is CATRAGGRETQYF. The DNA for the CDR3 is TGCGCCACCCGGGCAGGGGGCAGGGAGACCCAGTACTTC.

The CDR3 loop reads CASYKGGGDGYTF. The CDR3 nucleotides read TGTGCCAGTTATAAAGGGGGTGGCGATGGCTACACCTTC. The V and J genes are TRBV12-3 or TRBV12-4 and TRBJ1-2, with D maybe TRBD1 (6 bases). V lost 9 bases to trimming and J lost 6 bases, with 17 bases between them. The CDR3 covers 13 residues.

The chain is built from TRBV5-1 and TRBJ2-7; perhaps TRBD2 as D (5 bases). Germline V lookup: CDR1 SGHRS, CDR2 YFSETQ. Deletions cut 4 bases from V and 1 base from J, with 9 bases between. The CDR3 totals 13 residues. The chain's CDR3 is CASSPADSYEQYF. Here the CDR3 DNA reads TGCGCCAGCAGCCCAGCGGATTCCTACGAGCAGTACTTC.

The chain uses TRBV3-1 (or the pseudogene TRBV3-2) and TRBJ2-7; 7 bases are a match to TRBD2. Germline V lookup: CDR1 LGHDT, CDR2 YNNKEL (reference sequence). The CDR3 contains 15 residues. V shed 4 bases, J shed 0 bases, and the junction held 6 bases outside the gene matches. As DNA, the CDR3 is TGTGCCAGCAGCCTTTCCGGGAGGAGCTCCTACGAGCAGTACTTC. The encoded protein is CASSLSGRSSYEQYF.

The rearrangement links TRBV9 to TRBJ2-5; TRBD2 agrees at 14 bases. CDR3 size: 19 residues. Germline CDR1 SGDLS, CDR2 YYNGEE. The J segment lost 2 bases and the V segment lost 4 bases, leaving 13 bases of the junction unmatched. The DNA of the CDR3 is TGTGCCAGCAGCTCTGGGACTAGCGGGAGACGTTTGGGGCAAGAGACCCAGTACTTC. Its protein product is CASSSGTSGRRLGQETQYF.

V gene TRBV5-6 combines with J gene TRBJ2-7, with D maybe TRBD2 (6 bases). V dropped 3 bases and J dropped 2 bases, with 12 bases sitting between them. Germline CDR1 and CDR2: SGHDT and YYEEEE. The CDR3 runs 14 residues. The CDR3 spells CASSWTGLPYEQYF. The CDR3, as DNA: TGTGCCAGCAGCTGGACGGGACTTCCCTACGAGCAGTACTTC.

This chain joins TRBV7-2 and TRBJ1-2; 8 positions match TRBD1. Germline V gives CDR1 SGHTA, CDR2 FQGNSA. There are 17 residues in the CDR3. V shed 4 bases and J 2 bases; nucleotides not matched to a gene: 12. The CDR3 DNA sequence: TGTGCCAGCAGCTATCGGACAGGGAGCGGGTCCAACTATGGCTACACCTTC. The encoded protein is CASSYRTGSGSNYGYTF.

The J gene is TRBJ1-1, the V gene TRBV7-2; D is perhaps TRBD1 (5 bases). The CDR3 totals 15 residues. Germline V lookup: CDR1 SGHTA, CDR2 FQGNSA. With 3 bases removed from V and 1 base from J, the gap between germline ends came to 12 bases. CDR3 sequence: CASSLGPGGNTEAFF. DNA for the CDR3: TGTGCCAGCAGCTTGGGCCCGGGGGGGAACACTGAAGCTTTCTTT.

The chain uses TRBV4-3 and TRBJ1-5, with D tentatively TRBD1 (5 bases). The CDR3 runs 15 residues. Germline-derived CDR1 and CDR2 are LGHNA and YSLEER. Trimming removed 2 bases at V and 2 bases at J, with 10 bases between. Here the CDR3 DNA reads TGCGCCAGCAGCCAAATGCGGGGGGGCAATCAGCCCCAGCATTTT. This sequence encodes CASSQMRGGNQPQHF.

CDR3 residues: CASTSLTSGGEQYF. Written as DNA, the CDR3 is TGTGCCAGCACCTCACTTACTAGCGGGGGAGAGCAGTACTTC. The chain couples TRBV7-9 to TRBJ2-7, with 11 bases lining up with TRBD2. The CDR3 runs 14 residues. Germline-derived CDR1 and CDR2 are SEHNR and FQNEAQ (reference sequence). J gave up 7 bases and V 7 bases, and 9 bases lay outside the gene matches.

The rearrangement joins TRBV11-2 to TRBJ1-1; perhaps TRBD1 as D (5 bases). The CDR3 consists of 11 residues. Germline values: CDR1 SGHAT, CDR2 FQNNGV. V lost 5 bases, J lost 8 bases, and 9 bases lay in between. The CDR3 bases are TGTGCCAGCAGCCGGGGACCCGAAGCTTTCTTT. Protein: CASSRGPEAFF.

As regards this clone: An end of the junction differs from the germline gene, which may be a read error. This chain joins TRBV7-7 and TRBJ2-1; no firm D call. Germline V lookup: CDR1 SSHAT, CDR2 FNYEAQ (reference sequence). The CDR3 extends over 13 amino acids. CDR3: CASSLDTNNEQFF. The DNA of the CDR3 is TGTGCTAGCAGCTTAGATACCAACAATGAGCAGTTCTTC.

The chain employs TRBV6-2 or TRBV6-3 and TRBJ1-5; TRBD1 matches at 8 bases. V was clipped by 6 bases and J by 6 bases; unmatched bases: 7. CDR3 length: 14 amino acids. Germline loops: CDR1 MNHEY, CDR2 SVGEGT. The CDR3 loop reads CASSLDRGGQPQHF. CDR3 nucleotide sequence: TGTGCCAGCAGCCTTGACAGGGGAGGTCAGCCCCAGCATTTT.

The chain has TRBV28 and TRBJ1-5; 8 nucleotides line up with TRBD1. The germline CDR1 and CDR2 sequences are MDHEN and SYDVKM. V dropped 2 bases and J dropped 7; count of bases not matched to a gene: 7. The CDR3 totals 15 residues. CDR3 sequence (DNA): TGTGCCAGCAGTTTACTACAGGGGGTCGGACAGCCCCAGCATTTT. It is translated as CASSLLQGVGQPQHF.

This chain connects TRBV6-2 or TRBV6-3 to TRBJ1-1, with D unclear. The germline V gene encodes CDR1 MNHEY and CDR2 SVGEGT. The V end was cut by 6 bases, the J end by 5 bases, with 13 bases between. This CDR3 contains 13 residues. As DNA, the CDR3 is TGTGCCAGCAGCTCCGACCTCGGGACTGAAGCTTTCTTT. Protein product: CASSSDLGTEAFF.

The chain carries TRBV9 and TRBJ1-3; D is ambiguous. CDR3 length equals 15 residues. Germline V lookup: CDR1 SGDLS, CDR2 YYNGEE. V lost 0 bases and J 4 bases, leaving 11 bases between the germline ends. This CDR3 is CASSVAEGWGNTIYF. The CDR3 coding sequence is TGTGCCAGCAGCGTAGCTGAGGGATGGGGAAACACCATATATTTT.

The chain carries TRBV10-3 and TRBJ2-1; D is possibly TRBD1 (6 bases). The CDR3 has 14 residues. V was shortened by 3 bases and J by 2 bases, with 8 bases between the two germline ends. Germline V gene lookup returns CDR1 ENHRY and CDR2 SYGVKD. Written as DNA, the CDR3 is TGTGCCATCAGTGAAGGGGGACCCTACAATGAGCAGTTCTTC. It translates to CAISEGGPYNEQFF.

This rearrangement joins TRBV4-3 to TRBJ2-3, with D hard to call. This CDR3 region has 14 residues. V shed 0 bases and J shed 0 bases, with 4 bases lying between them. Per germline, CDR1 LGHNA and CDR2 YSLEER. The CDR3 nucleotides read TGCGCCAGCAGCCAAGACGTGAGCACAGATACGCAGTATTTT. Protein sequence: CASSQDVSTDTQYF.